The source of this T cell receptor (beta chain) is a study of CD8 T cells in Susac syndrome. TCR beta sequences were obtained from blood CD8+ and CD4+ T cells. The multiple sclerosis controls were treatment-naive patients, and their relapsing-remitting disease was stable or active. Purification of the CD8+ and CD4+ T cells relied on negative isolation, and TEMRA cells underwent FACS enrichment. Roughly 0.45 to 1 ug RNA was reverse transcribed with random hexamers. immunoSEQ multiplex PCR amplified TCR beta CDR3 across 54 Vbeta, 13 Jbeta. TCRdb redid the calling of the immunoSEQ multiplex PCR reads with MiXCR, one entry per CDR3 protein. The data contain a few hundred thousand distinct CDR3 sequences, under 95% of them seen just once; the ten biggest clones take up roughly 0.059%. This TCR came from a human donor with multiple sclerosis. Sequencing was carried out using CD4+ T cells from PBMCs.

The CDR3, as DNA: TGTGCCAGCTCACGGGTTGGTGGGGATGGCTACACCTTC. Translation: CASSRVGGDGYTF. V gene TRBV18 combines with J gene TRBJ1-2; D is uncertain. Germline V gene data show CDR1 as KGHSH and CDR2 as LQKENI. The CDR3 is made up of 13 amino acids. Trimming removed 4 bases at V and 6 bases at J, with 12 bases between.